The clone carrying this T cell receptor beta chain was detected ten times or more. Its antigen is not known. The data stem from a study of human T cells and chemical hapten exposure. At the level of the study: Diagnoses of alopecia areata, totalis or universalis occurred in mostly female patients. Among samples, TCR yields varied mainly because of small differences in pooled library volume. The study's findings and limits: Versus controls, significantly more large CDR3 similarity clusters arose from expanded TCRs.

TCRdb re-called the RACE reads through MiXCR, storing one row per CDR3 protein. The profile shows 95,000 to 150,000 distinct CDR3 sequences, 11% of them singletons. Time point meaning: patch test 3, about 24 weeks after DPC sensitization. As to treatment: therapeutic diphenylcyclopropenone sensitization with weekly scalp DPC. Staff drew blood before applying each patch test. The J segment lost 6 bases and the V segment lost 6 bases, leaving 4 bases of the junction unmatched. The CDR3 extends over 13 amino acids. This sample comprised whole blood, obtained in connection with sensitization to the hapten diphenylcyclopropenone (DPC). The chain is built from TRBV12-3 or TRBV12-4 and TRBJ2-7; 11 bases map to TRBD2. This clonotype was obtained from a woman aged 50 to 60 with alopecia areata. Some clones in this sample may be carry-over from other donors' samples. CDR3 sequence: CASRLAGAGEQYF. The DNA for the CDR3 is TGTGCCAGCAGACTAGCGGGAGCAGGCGAGCAGTACTTC.